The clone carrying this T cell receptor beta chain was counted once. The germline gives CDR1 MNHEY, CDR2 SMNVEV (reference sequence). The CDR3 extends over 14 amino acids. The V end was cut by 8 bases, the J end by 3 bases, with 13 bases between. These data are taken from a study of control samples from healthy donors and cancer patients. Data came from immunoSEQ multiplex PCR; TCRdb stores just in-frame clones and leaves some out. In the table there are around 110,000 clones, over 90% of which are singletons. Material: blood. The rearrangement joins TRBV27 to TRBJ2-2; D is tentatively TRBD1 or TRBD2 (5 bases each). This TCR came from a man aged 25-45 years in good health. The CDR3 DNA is TGTGCCAGCCTCAACATGGGGGACACCGGGGAGCTGTTTTTT. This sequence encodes CASLNMGDTGELFF.